This T cell receptor (beta chain) was captured in a study of T cells in localized non-small cell lung cancer. Assay used: immunoSEQ multiplex PCR; TCRdb lists only in-frame clones, some missing. The repertoire includes around 50,000 clones, more than 80% of them detected once, and 5.2% sits in the top ten. The CDR3 runs to 13 residues. V lost 5 bases and J lost 0, with 7 bases in between. CDR1 SGHVS and CDR2 FNYEAQ come from the germline V gene. The chain carries TRBV7-6 and TRBJ1-1, with D uncertain. The sequence came from a woman aged 35-75 years with stage I lung adenocarcinoma. The sample in question was peripheral blood, obtained before any cancer treatment. The CDR3 spells CASSADLNTEAFF. The CDR3 DNA is TGTGCCAGCAGCGCGGATCTGAACACTGAAGCTTTCTTT.